The entry that follows covers one TCR beta chain sequence. Antigen unknown. These data originate in a study of cytomegalovirus exposure and HLA in healthy donors. Background on the study: About 85 million unique TCRs from HLA-typed donors were held in an early release of data. Study conclusions and caveats: Presence/absence analyses assumed roughly uniform sequencing depth across donors. Later analysis suggested links between common viral pathogens and several top significant clusters.

The PCR employed 60 Vbeta primers together with 13 Jbeta primers. In the source study's methods: The count from a later analysis was about 80 million unique TCR beta chains, 9.5 million to 13 million of them shared. This table comes from immunoSEQ multiplex PCR, and its TCRdb copy is limited to in-frame clones, with some not included. The V and J calls and clone size are taken from that table; D and trimming were inferred from the DNA. The sample contains about 86,000 clones, just over 70% of which appear only once. The germline V gene encodes CDR1 LNHNV and CDR2 YYDKDF (reference sequence). The CDR3 runs 15 residues. V lost 0 bases to trimming and J lost 4 bases, with 13 bases between them.

Sequenced sample: PBMCs. V and J are TRBV15 and TRBJ2-7, with TRBD2 as a possible D gene (6 bases). The receptor was derived from a man aged 60 to 69 in good health and CMV-seronegative. The CDR3 sequence is CATSRDLQAGYEQYF. CDR3 nucleotides: TGTGCCACCAGCAGAGATCTTCAGGCGGGGTACGAGCAGTACTTC.